These 21 T cell receptor beta chains originate from one sample sequenced in a study of human T cells and chemical hapten exposure. Via MiXCR, TCRdb re-called the RACE reads, giving one row per CDR3 protein. Found here are around 380,000 distinct CDR3 sequences, 5% to 6.5% of them singletons; the top ten hold about 8.7%. Indicated time point: pre-sensitization, week 0. The treatment is: therapeutic diphenylcyclopropenone sensitization with weekly scalp DPC. The specimen comprised whole blood, sampled in connection with sensitization to the hapten diphenylcyclopropenone (DPC). All receptors derive from a woman aged 18-29 years with alopecia areata. Some clones in this sample may be carry-over from other donors' samples.

The sample holds many counts of this clonotype. The rearrangement joins TRBV27 to TRBJ1-1; D is ambiguous. Germline V gene sequence: CDR1 MNHEY, CDR2 SMNVEV (reference sequence). This CDR3 spans 15 amino acids. Trimming cost V 6 bases and J 4 bases, with 18 bases left between them. CDR3 region: CASSPGIISATEAFF. The CDR3 nucleotides read TGTGCCAGCAGCCCGGGAATCATCAGCGCCACTGAAGCTTTCTTT.

The chain has TRBV5-5 and TRBJ2-1; D not certain. This CDR3 comprises 13 residues. Germline CDR1 reads SGHKS; CDR2 reads YYEKEE (reference sequence). The germline V and J ends were trimmed by 1 base and 3 bases, with 5 bases remaining between them. CDR3 bases: TGTGCCAGCAGCTTGTGGGACTACAATGAGCAGTTCTTC. Translating it yields CASSLWDYNEQFF.

This clonotype was seen a few times. The chain links TRBV5-5 to TRBJ2-2, with D tentatively TRBD1 (6 bases). The CDR3 sequence is 14 residues long. Between the trimmed V and J ends, which lost 3 bases and 6 bases, there was a span of 12 bases. Per the germline V gene, CDR1 is SGHKS and CDR2 is YYEKEE (reference sequence). CDR3 loop: CASSWGLDSGELFF. CDR3 DNA: TGTGCCAGCAGCTGGGGGCTCGACTCCGGGGAGCTGTTTTTT.

The V call is TRBV3-1, the J call TRBJ2-1; D gene uncertain. V was pared by 7 bases and J by 10 bases, with 20 bases between. The V gene's germline CDR1 is LGHDT and CDR2 YNNKEL (reference sequence). The CDR3 runs 14 residues. CDR3 coding DNA: TGTGCCAGCAAGGAGACAATGGAGCGAATAGAGCAGTTCTTC. Encoded protein: CASKETMERIEQFF.

This clonotype was observed at least ten times. The chain recombines TRBV2 with TRBJ1-1, with 7 nucleotides matching TRBD1. Germline V gives CDR1 SNHLY, CDR2 FYNNEI. CDR3 size: 14 residues. V lost 10 bases, J lost 4 bases, and 12 bases stayed unmatched. The CDR3 reads CATSSAGGSTEAFF. The CDR3 bases are TGTGCCACCTCCTCCGCAGGGGGAAGCACTGAAGCTTTCTTT.

The rearrangement links TRBV11-2 to TRBJ2-7; D is perhaps TRBD1 (6 bases). This CDR3 comprises 14 residues. V lost 2 bases and J 2 bases, leaving 10 bases between the germline ends. CDR1 is SGHAT and CDR2 is FQNNGV in the germline V gene. DNA for the CDR3: TGTGCCAGCAGCTTATCAGGGGACACCTACGAGCAGTACTTC. Translating it yields CASSLSGDTYEQYF.

This clonotype showed up just a few times. The chain combines TRBV28 with TRBJ2-7, with 7 bases that match TRBD1. V was clipped by 4 bases and J by 7 bases; unmatched bases: 10. Germline values: CDR1 MDHEN, CDR2 SYDVKM. The length of the CDR3 is 14 residues. The DNA of the CDR3 is TGTGCCAGCAGTTCCCGGGACAGACTTCTGGAGCAGTACTTC. This encodes CASSSRDRLLEQYF.

The chain joins TRBV19 to TRBJ2-6, with D perhaps assigned TRBD1 or TRBD2 (5 bases each). This CDR3 is 15 amino acids long. Germline loops: CDR1 LNHDA, CDR2 SQIVND (reference sequence). The germline V and J ends were trimmed by 9 bases and 0 bases, with 12 bases remaining between them. The CDR3 DNA is TGTGCCAGCAGGGACGGCTACTCTGGGGCCAACGTCCTGACTTTC. It encodes CASRDGYSGANVLTF.

The V call is TRBV5-1, the J call TRBJ2-6; D may be TRBD1 (6 bases). The length of the CDR3 is 17 residues. The V end was cut by 4 bases, the J end by 0 bases, with 14 bases between. CDR1 is SGHRS, CDR2 YFSETQ, per germline. CDR3 residues: CASSPRGPNSGANVLTF. CDR3 nucleotides: TGCGCCAGCAGCCCCAGGGGCCCCAACTCTGGGGCCAACGTCCTGACTTTC.

This clonotype was seen a few times. The CDR3, as DNA: TGTGCCAGCAGCCCAGGGTTTGAGCAGTTCTTC. Translating it yields CASSPGFEQFF. This chain uses TRBV12-3 or TRBV12-4 with TRBJ2-1; TRBD1 is a possible D gene (5 bases). Trimming removed 6 bases from V and 9 bases from J, with 9 bases in between. The CDR3 is made up of 11 amino acids.

This sequence joins TRBV12-3 or TRBV12-4 and TRBJ2-7; D unclear. This CDR3 contains 15 residues. Trimming removed 3 bases at V and 7 bases at J, with 19 bases between. CDR3 sequence reads: CASSLSFQHYGEQYF. For the CDR3, the DNA is TGTGCCAGCAGTTTGTCTTTCCAGCACTACGGAGAGCAGTACTTC.

In this sample, this clonotype turned up a few times. This chain links TRBV7-2 with TRBJ2-3; tentatively, D is TRBD1 or TRBD2 (5 bases each). There are 14 residues in the CDR3. V was cut by 0 bases and J by 4 bases, with 8 bases left in between. CDR1 is SGHTA and CDR2 is FQGNSA in the germline V gene. As DNA, the CDR3 is TGTGCCAGCAGCTTAGCGTGGGGGTCAGATACGCAGTATTTT. The encoded protein is CASSLAWGSDTQYF.

The chain couples TRBV6-2 or TRBV6-3 to TRBJ2-1; D remains ambiguous. Germline-derived CDR1 and CDR2 are MNHEY and SVGEGT. This CDR3 has 11 amino acids. Between the trimmed V and J ends, which lost 8 bases and 7 bases, there was a span of 9 bases. The CDR3 DNA sequence: TGTGCCAGCTCTGTGGCGAATGAGCAGTTCTTC. Amino acids: CASSVANEQFF.

This clonotype occurred a few times. V and J are TRBV6-2 or TRBV6-3 and TRBJ2-4; possibly TRBD2 for D (5 bases). The CDR3 is 15 amino acids. From germline, CDR1 is MNHEY and CDR2 SVGEGT. V lost 2 bases and J 0 bases, leaving 8 bases between the germline ends. The CDR3 is CASSYDGLAKNIQYF. The CDR3, as DNA: TGTGCCAGCAGTTACGACGGACTAGCCAAAAACATTCAGTACTTC.

CDR3 sequence (DNA): TGTGCCAGCAGTAAGACAGTAAATAGCAATCAGCCCCAGCATTTT. Its protein is CASSKTVNSNQPQHF. The chain couples TRBV6-5 to TRBJ1-5; tentative D call: TRBD1 (5 bases). The V end lost 5 bases, the J end lost 0 bases, and 11 bases lay between the germline ends. This CDR3 contains 15 residues. Germline-derived CDR1 and CDR2 are MNHEY and SVGAGI.

This clonotype was found many times. This chain links TRBV5-1 with TRBJ2-3; TRBD2 aligns across 10 bases. This CDR3 is built from 17 residues. J lost 4 bases, V lost 0 bases, and 8 bases had no gene match. CDR1 and CDR2 from the germline V gene are SGHRS and YFSETQ. The CDR3 loop reads CASSLDKLAGSADTQYF. In DNA form, the CDR3 reads TGCGCCAGCAGCTTGGACAAACTAGCGGGGTCTGCAGATACGCAGTATTTT.

This clonotype showed up just once. This may be a read error, as it is one base from a much larger clone. This chain links TRBV4-2 with TRBJ1-1, with 8 bases matching TRBD1. The CDR3 totals 15 residues. Germline V gene lookup returns CDR1 LGHNA and CDR2 YNFKEQ. The CDR3: CASSRTGSIDTEPFF. CDR3 bases: TGTGCCAGCAGCCGGACAGGGTCTATAGACACTGAACCTTTCTTT.

In this sample, this clonotype turned up many times. The CDR3 coding sequence is TGTGCCAGCAGTGCCCCAAACTCGGGTCAGCCCCAGCATTTT. Translating gives CASSAPNSGQPQHF. The chain links TRBV6-1 to TRBJ1-5; D is undetermined. Trimming pared 4 bases from V and 6 bases from J, leaving 13 bases between. In germline, CDR1 is MNHNS, CDR2 SASEGT. CDR3 length equals 14 residues.

In its sample, this clonotype was seen a few times. The V and J genes are TRBV7-2 and TRBJ2-1, with 10 positions matching TRBD2. Germline-derived CDR1 and CDR2 are SGHTA and FQGNSA. This CDR3 comprises 14 residues. Trimming at V came to 1 base and at J to 7 bases, leaving 1 base not matched to a gene. The CDR3 is CASSLERGGNEQFF. The CDR3 DNA reads as TGTGCCAGCAGCTTAGAGCGGGGGGGAAATGAGCAGTTCTTC.

The chain combines TRBV5-1 with TRBJ2-7; TRBD1 matches 10 bases. Germline CDR1 SGHRS, CDR2 YFSETQ. The junction had 10 bases not matched to a gene; V was cut back by 4 bases and J by 6 bases. This CDR3 contains 15 residues. CDR3 protein: CASSQDRQGAGEQYF. DNA for the CDR3: TGCGCCAGCAGCCAAGACCGACAGGGGGCTGGCGAGCAGTACTTC.

The chain carries TRBV4-2 and TRBJ2-3, with TRBD2 matching 8 bases. Germline values: CDR1 LGHNA, CDR2 YNFKEQ. The trim removed 0 bases at V and 2 bases at J, leaving 4 bases unmatched. The CDR3 is 16 residues long. CDR3 region: CASSQELAAATDTQYF. In DNA form, the CDR3 reads TGTGCCAGCAGCCAAGAACTAGCGGCGGCCACAGATACGCAGTATTTT.